This T cell receptor beta chain originates from a study of blood T cell repertoires in COVID-19. CDR1 and CDR2 (germline): MNHEY, SMNVEV (reference sequence). CDR3 length: 16 residues. Germline trimming cut 6 bases from V and 6 bases from J; bases unmatched to any gene: 16. During active infection, Seattle patients enrolled and were then monitored through disease. The authors' processing: By means of reference gene primer amplification, nucleated cell counts were estimated. Sequencing was performed with immunoSEQ multiplex PCR; in TCRdb, only in-frame clones are kept and a portion is missing. V, J and clone size derive from that table, while D and trimming were established from the DNA sequence. The table includes more than 300,000 clones, 80% to 90% detected once.

The TCR originated in a woman between 45 and 60 years old with COVID-19, enrolled during active disease. This chain joins TRBV27 and TRBJ2-7; 8 positions match TRBD2. Sequencing was done on a sample of peripheral blood. The CDR3 coding sequence is TGTGCCAGCAGCCCCTGGGGGAGCGGGAGTATGCGCGAGCAGTACTTC. It yields the protein CASSPWGSGSMREQYF.